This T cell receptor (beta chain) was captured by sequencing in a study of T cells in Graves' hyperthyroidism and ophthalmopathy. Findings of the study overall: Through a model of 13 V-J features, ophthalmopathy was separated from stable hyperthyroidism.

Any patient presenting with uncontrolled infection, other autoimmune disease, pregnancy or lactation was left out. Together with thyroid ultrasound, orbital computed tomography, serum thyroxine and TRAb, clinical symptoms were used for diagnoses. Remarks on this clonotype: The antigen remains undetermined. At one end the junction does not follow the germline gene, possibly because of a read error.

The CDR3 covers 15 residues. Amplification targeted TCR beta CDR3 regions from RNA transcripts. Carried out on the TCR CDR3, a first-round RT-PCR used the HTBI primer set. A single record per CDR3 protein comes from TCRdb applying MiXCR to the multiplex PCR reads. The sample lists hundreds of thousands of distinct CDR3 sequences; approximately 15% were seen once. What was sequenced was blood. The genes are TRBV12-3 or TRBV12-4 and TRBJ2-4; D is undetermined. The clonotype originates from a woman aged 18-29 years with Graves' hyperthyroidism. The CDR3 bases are TGTGCCGGCAGTCTAGGCCTGTCCGCCAAAAACATTCAGTACTTC. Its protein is CAGSLGLSAKNIQYF.